One sample yielded the 25 T cell receptor beta chains listed below, sequenced in a study of blood T cell repertoires in COVID-19. Sequencing was performed with immunoSEQ multiplex PCR; in TCRdb, only in-frame clones are kept and a portion is missing. The table lists under 300,000 clones, around 89% of them singletons. Sequences were obtained from PBMCs or T cells enriched from blood (not recorded which). The receptors come from a woman in her forties or fifties who had recovered from COVID-19.

The V gene is TRBV3-1 (or the pseudogene TRBV3-2), the J gene TRBJ2-5, with 13 bases aligning to TRBD2. This CDR3 region has 17 residues. V lost 4 bases, J lost 4 bases, and 9 bases stayed unmatched. Germline assignment: CDR1 LGHDT and CDR2 YNNKEL (reference sequence). The CDR3 spells CASSLWTSGRSRETQYF. In DNA form, the CDR3 reads TGTGCCAGCAGCCTCTGGACTAGCGGGAGATCCCGAGAGACCCAGTACTTC.

The sample holds one count of this clone. The chain uses TRBV28 and TRBJ1-3, with D perhaps TRBD1 (5 bases). CDR3 length: 12 residues. The germline gives CDR1 MDHEN, CDR2 SYDVKM. CDR3 amino acids: CASSGSGNTIYF. DNA of the CDR3: TGTGCAAGTTCAGGGTCAGGAAACACCATATATTTT.

V is TRBV4-3 and J is TRBJ2-1, with TRBD1 identical over 11 bases. Looked up from germline, CDR1 is LGHNA and CDR2 is YSLEER. The CDR3 loop spans 16 amino acids. Trimming removed 2 bases from V and 6 bases from J; junction bases left unmatched: 6. In nucleotides, the CDR3 is TGCGCCAGCAGCCAAATAAGGACAGGGGGCCGCAATGAGCAGTTCTTC. Translating gives CASSQIRTGGRNEQFF.

This chain joins TRBV9 and TRBJ2-2; D is possibly TRBD1 (6 bases). The CDR3 extends over 16 amino acids. Trimming took 1 base from V and 3 from J, leaving 13 bases between them. Per the germline V gene, CDR1 is SGDLS and CDR2 is YYNGEE. CDR3 region: CASSVQGLIDTGELFF. The DNA of the CDR3 is TGTGCCAGCAGCGTACAGGGGTTGATCGACACCGGGGAGCTGTTTTTT. Full variable domain (outside the CDR3, taken from reference TRBV9 and TRBJ2-2): DSGVTQTPKHLITATGQRVTLRCSPRSGDLSVYWYQQSLDQGLQFLIQYYNGEERAKGNILERFSAQQFPDLHSELNLSSLELGDSALYFCASSVQGLIDTGELFFGEGSRLTVL.

The chain combines TRBV3-1 (or the pseudogene TRBV3-2) with TRBJ2-7; TRBD2 matches at 10 bases. Per germline, CDR1 LGHDT and CDR2 YNNKEL (reference sequence). V shed 4 bases, J shed 3 bases, and the junction held 6 bases outside the gene matches. The CDR3 extends over 15 amino acids. The CDR3, as DNA: TGTGCCAGCAGCCCGAGCGGGAGGGCCCTCTACGAGCAGTACTTC. It is translated as CASSPSGRALYEQYF.

CDR3 sequence reads: CASSIAYQETQYF. The DNA of the CDR3 is TGTGCCAGTAGTATAGCGTATCAAGAGACCCAGTACTTC. The J gene is TRBJ2-5, the V gene TRBV19; D remains unclear. Per the germline V gene, CDR1 is LNHDA and CDR2 is SQIVND (reference sequence). The germline V and J ends were trimmed by 1 base and 2 bases, with 5 bases remaining between them. The length of the CDR3 is 13 residues.

The chain uses TRBV4-1 and TRBJ2-1; D is unresolved. Per the germline V gene, CDR1 is MGHRA and CDR2 is YSYEKL. Trimming cost V 3 bases and J 5 bases, with 17 bases left between them. This CDR3 comprises 16 residues. This CDR3 is CASSHPGSIRDNEQFF. CDR3 nucleotides: TGCGCCAGCAGCCACCCCGGTAGTATACGGGACAATGAGCAGTTCTTC.

V usage is TRBV5-1 and J usage is TRBJ2-1, with TRBD2 matching over 10 bases. J gave up 2 bases and V 0 bases, and 5 bases lay outside the gene matches. The CDR3 is made up of 17 amino acids. CDR1 SGHRS and CDR2 YFSETQ come from the germline V gene. The CDR3 DNA sequence: TGCGCCAGCAGCTTGGGGGCCCTAGCGGGAGCCTACAATGAGCAGTTCTTC. The encoded protein is CASSLGALAGAYNEQFF. The full variable domain, completed using reference TRBV5-1 and TRBJ2-1, is KAGVTQTPRYLIKTRGQQVTLSCSPISGHRSVSWYQQTPGQGLQFLFEYFSETQRNKGNFPGRFSGRQFSNSRSEMNVSTLELGDSALYLCASSLGALAGAYNEQFFGPGTRLTVL.

This chain connects TRBV5-4 to TRBJ2-1, with D tentatively TRBD2 (6 bases). The CDR3 runs 16 residues. V gave up 0 bases and J gave up 4 bases, with 14 bases separating them. The germline V gene encodes CDR1 SGHNT and CDR2 YYREEE (reference sequence). DNA of the CDR3: TGTGCCAGCAGCTTGGACCACGGGACTTCGTACAATGAGCAGTTCTTC. Translating it yields CASSLDHGTSYNEQFF.

V usage is TRBV28 and J usage is TRBJ1-2, with 7 bases identical to TRBD1. Trimming took 7 bases from V and 4 from J; bases not matched to a gene: 0. The CDR3 has 11 residues. From germline, CDR1 is MDHEN and CDR2 SYDVKM. CDR3 coding DNA: TGTGCCAGCAACAGGGGCTATGGCTACACCTTC. Residues: CASNRGYGYTF.

This clone was picked up a small number of times. V is TRBV5-1 and J is TRBJ1-1; 8 positions agree with TRBD1. Germline CDR1 and CDR2: SGHRS and YFSETQ. The CDR3 totals 14 residues. After removal of 4 bases from V and 5 bases from J, the junction contained 7 bases not matched to a gene. The CDR3 bases are TGCGCCAGCAGCCTCCAGGGGGCGCGGACTGAAGCTTTCTTT. Amino acid sequence: CASSLQGARTEAFF.

This clone is a singleton in its sample. The genes are TRBV28 and TRBJ2-1; tentatively, D is TRBD2 (6 bases). Germline CDR1 and CDR2: MDHEN and SYDVKM. This CDR3 has 16 amino acids. The ends were cut back, 2 bases at V and 4 bases at J, with 15 bases in the middle. The CDR3 sequence: CASSLGSGEVYNEQFF. In DNA form, the CDR3 reads TGTGCCAGCAGTTTAGGTTCGGGGGAGGTGTACAATGAGCAGTTCTTC.

The rearrangement uses TRBV19 and TRBJ2-1, with D tentatively TRBD2 (7 bases). V was clipped by 1 base and J by 6 bases, with 13 bases between them. Germline loops: CDR1 LNHDA, CDR2 SQIVND (reference sequence). CDR3 length: 15 residues. CDR3 bases: TGTGCCAGTAGTATAGGGAGGGGGGGGAGCAATGAGCAGTTCTTC. Translation: CASSIGRGGSNEQFF.

The V call is TRBV2, the J call TRBJ1-1, with TRBD1 matching over 7 bases. Trimming at V came to 6 bases and at J to 4 bases, leaving 8 bases not matched to a gene. This CDR3 is built from 14 residues. The germline V gene has CDR1 SNHLY and CDR2 FYNNEI. The CDR3 DNA follows: TGTGCCAGCAGGAAACAGGGGAGTAGCACTGAAGCTTTCTTT. Its translation: CASRKQGSSTEAFF.

The chain has TRBV5-1 and TRBJ2-7; the match to TRBD2 covers 10 bases. Germline CDR1 SGHRS, CDR2 YFSETQ. V trimming: 1 base; J trimming: 4 bases; junction bases outside the gene matches: 8. The CDR3 has 16 amino acids. The CDR3 nucleotides are TGCGCCAGCAGCTTGCGAGCGGGAGGGCCTCGGTACGAGCAGTACTTC. This translates into CASSLRAGGPRYEQYF.

The rearrangement uses TRBV5-1 and TRBJ1-4; 7 bases fit TRBD1. This CDR3 spans 14 amino acids. The V segment lost 0 bases and the J segment 7 bases; nucleotides outside the gene matches: 3. CDR1 SGHRS and CDR2 YFSETQ come from the germline V gene. CDR3 in amino acids: CASSLGQGSEKLFF. CDR3 DNA sequence: TGCGCCAGCAGCTTGGGACAGGGTAGTGAAAAACTGTTTTTT.

V is TRBV18 and J is TRBJ1-1; 7 nucleotides match TRBD1. The CDR3 totals 18 residues. V lost 5 bases and J lost 0; bases outside the gene matches: 15. From germline, CDR1 is KGHSH and CDR2 LQKENI. CDR3 amino acids: CASSSSYTGATLNTEAFF. The CDR3 coding sequence is TGTGCCAGCTCATCCTCTTATACAGGGGCGACATTGAACACTGAAGCTTTCTTT.

V usage is TRBV30 and J usage is TRBJ2-7, with D tentatively TRBD1 (6 bases). There are 15 residues in the CDR3. Trimming cost V 0 bases and J 5 bases, with 17 bases left between them. Germline CDR1 is GTSNPN and CDR2 is SVGIG (reference sequence). The CDR3 region is CAWSVRGYARNEQYF. The CDR3 nucleotides read TGTGCCTGGAGTGTAAGGGGGTACGCGAGAAACGAGCAGTACTTC.

This rearrangement joins TRBV29-1 to TRBJ1-5; 7 nucleotides match TRBD1. Trimming cost V 4 bases and J 4 bases; bases outside gene matches: 4. The CDR3 totals 13 residues. The V gene's germline CDR1 is SQVTM and CDR2 ANQGSEA. As DNA, the CDR3 is TGCAGCGTTGGCTCAGGGGGGAATCAGCCCCAGCATTTT. Translated: CSVGSGGNQPQHF.

This clone came up once. The J gene is TRBJ2-2, the V gene TRBV5-1, with 10 bases matching TRBD1. V was clipped by 4 bases and J by 1 base; unmatched bases: 4. CDR3 size: 16 residues. Germline loops: CDR1 SGHRS, CDR2 YFSETQ. CDR3: CASSLRDRGNTGELFF. In DNA, the CDR3 is TGCGCCAGCAGCCTACGGGACAGGGGGAACACCGGGGAGCTGTTTTTT.

V gene TRBV3-1 (or the pseudogene TRBV3-2) combines with J gene TRBJ1-6, with a possible D match to TRBD1 (6 bases). The CDR3 length is 15 residues. V dropped 0 bases and J dropped 10 bases, with 13 bases sitting between them. Germline V lookup: CDR1 LGHDT, CDR2 YNNKEL (reference sequence). CDR3 sequence reads: CASSQETRGRSPLHF. The DNA of the CDR3 is TGTGCCAGCAGCCAAGAGACCAGGGGACGATCACCCCTCCACTTT.

This clone turned up a few times. The chain combines TRBV28 with TRBJ2-5, with TRBD2 matching 11 bases. Germline V gene sequence: CDR1 MDHEN, CDR2 SYDVKM. V was pared by 6 bases and J by 2 bases, with 5 bases of the junction left unmatched. The CDR3 has 15 residues. CDR3 residues: CASSPTSGSQETQYF. The DNA for the CDR3 is TGTGCCAGCAGCCCTACTAGCGGGAGTCAAGAGACCCAGTACTTC.

The chain has TRBV30 and TRBJ2-5; a weak D match, TRBD2 (6 bases). Germline loops: CDR1 GTSNPN, CDR2 SVGIG (reference sequence). This CDR3 has 12 residues. Trimming stripped 5 bases from V and 4 bases from J, with 11 bases between. The CDR3 loop reads CAWSAGRETQYF. The DNA of the CDR3 is TGTGCCTGGTCGGCGGGGCGAGAGACCCAGTACTTC.

The rearrangement links TRBV30 to TRBJ2-5, with 11 bases identical to TRBD2. Germline V gene sequence: CDR1 GTSNPN, CDR2 SVGIG (reference sequence). With V trimmed by 4 bases and J by 4 bases, 2 bases remained unmatched. This CDR3 comprises 13 residues. CDR3 sequence reads: CAWIAGGGETQYF. CDR3 nucleotide sequence: TGTGCCTGGATAGCGGGAGGGGGAGAGACCCAGTACTTC.

V gene TRBV9 combines with J gene TRBJ2-1, with D possibly being TRBD2 (6 bases). CDR1 and CDR2 (germline): SGDLS, YYNGEE. The V end was cut by 4 bases, the J end by 10 bases, with 18 bases between. The CDR3 is made up of 14 amino acids. The CDR3 DNA is TGTGCCAGCAGCCCGCGACTAGGAGGAGGGGAGCAGTTCTTC. Its translation is CASSPRLGGGEQFF.